This TCR beta chain was recovered during a study of cytomegalovirus exposure and HLA in healthy donors. General study results and limits: The Asian-associated ancestry cluster reportedly had fewer N-insertions than the 666-donor mean in a later analysis. Later analysis suggested most CMV-associated TCR beta chains were HLA-restricted.

The study sampled nominally healthy donors, though unrecorded immune exposures were likely. 13 Jbeta primers and 60 Vbeta primers were used for the PCR. Generated by immunoSEQ multiplex PCR, the TCRdb table keeps only in-frame clones and is missing some. The table has about 160,000 clones, 70% to 80% seen once; the top ten hold around 1.3%. Per germline, CDR1 LGHNA and CDR2 YNFKEQ. Trimming cost V 4 bases and J 0 bases; bases outside gene matches: 9. The CDR3 spans 17 residues. Note on this clone: What it binds is unknown.

This TCR was recovered from a woman in her fifties or sixties in good health and CMV-seronegative. The chain uses TRBV4-2 and TRBJ2-1; 7 bases are shared with TRBD1. The sample was PBMCs. CDR3 sequence (DNA): TGTGCCAGCAGCCGGGAGCCACAGGGGAGCTCCTACAATGAGCAGTTCTTC. Amino acid sequence: CASSREPQGSSYNEQFF.